Presented here are 6 T cell receptor beta chains from one specimen sequenced in a study of Graves' ophthalmopathy and Graves' hyperthyroidism. From RNA, the CDR3 regions of TCR beta chains were amplified and sequenced. The first-round RT-PCR employed HTBI primers together with the Qiagen OneStep RT-PCR kit. A multiplex PCR was then performed as the second round. TCRdb recomputed calls from the multiplex PCR reads with MiXCR, one row per CDR3 protein. Here the sample spans about 700,000 distinct CDR3 sequences, 40% being singletons. The sample comprised peripheral blood. The receptor source for this set is an adult man with Graves' ophthalmopathy.

This clonotype showed up just a few times. The chain has TRBV7-9 and TRBJ2-2; 15 bases match TRBD2. The CDR3 extends over 18 amino acids. Germline loops: CDR1 SEHNR, CDR2 FQNEAQ (reference sequence). The J segment lost 4 bases and the V segment lost 5 bases, leaving 8 bases of the junction unmatched. CDR3 coding DNA: TGTGCCAGCAGCCCCGGGACTAGCGGGAGGATTGGCACCGGGGAGCTGTTTTTT. It translates to CASSPGTSGRIGTGELFF.

The chain uses TRBV19 and TRBJ2-3; D is perhaps TRBD2 (5 bases). This CDR3 has 14 residues. V lost 5 bases, J lost 2 bases, and 11 bases lay in between. CDR1 and CDR2 from the germline V gene are LNHDA and SQIVND (reference sequence). The CDR3 here is CASSLRTATDTQYF. The CDR3 DNA reads as TGTGCCAGTAGTCTCAGGACTGCCACAGATACGCAGTATTTT.

The chain couples TRBV11-2 to TRBJ2-5; D is possibly TRBD2 (5 bases). Deletions cut 5 bases from V and 5 bases from J, with 18 bases between. The V gene's germline CDR1 is SGHAT and CDR2 FQNNGV. The CDR3 sequence is 15 residues long. In nucleotides, the CDR3 is TGTGCCAGCAGCAGTACGAGGGAAGCGGATGAGACCCAGTACTTC. Protein: CASSSTREADETQYF.

The table lists this clonotype with many counts. The V call is TRBV10-3, the J call TRBJ2-6; D possibly corresponds to TRBD1 (6 bases). The CDR3 has 14 amino acids. With 7 bases removed from V and 0 bases from J, the gap between germline ends came to 7 bases. Germline CDR1 ENHRY, CDR2 SYGVKD. CDR3: CAIKGVSGANVLTF. CDR3 coding DNA: TGTGCCATCAAGGGGGTCTCTGGGGCCAACGTCCTGACTTTC.

On this clonotype itself: A read error may produce the germline difference seen at one junction end. V gene TRBV29-1 combines with J gene TRBJ2-5; TRBD1 agrees at 7 bases. This CDR3 is 11 amino acids long. CDR1 is SQVTM, CDR2 ANQGSEA, per germline. CDR3 sequence: CSVQGSENQYF. The CDR3 DNA reads as TGCAGCGTACAGGGGAGTGAGAACCAGTACTTC.

This clonotype showed up just a few times. The CDR3 protein is CASNPGRGSSYNSPLHF. CDR3 sequence (DNA): TGTGCCAGCAACCCCGGGAGGGGGAGCTCCTATAATTCACCCCTCCACTTT. The chain combines TRBV7-2 with TRBJ1-6; tentative D call: TRBD1 (6 bases). There are 17 residues in the CDR3. Germline loops: CDR1 SGHTA, CDR2 FQGNSA. Between the trimmed V and J ends, which lost 7 bases and 0 bases, there was a span of 16 bases.